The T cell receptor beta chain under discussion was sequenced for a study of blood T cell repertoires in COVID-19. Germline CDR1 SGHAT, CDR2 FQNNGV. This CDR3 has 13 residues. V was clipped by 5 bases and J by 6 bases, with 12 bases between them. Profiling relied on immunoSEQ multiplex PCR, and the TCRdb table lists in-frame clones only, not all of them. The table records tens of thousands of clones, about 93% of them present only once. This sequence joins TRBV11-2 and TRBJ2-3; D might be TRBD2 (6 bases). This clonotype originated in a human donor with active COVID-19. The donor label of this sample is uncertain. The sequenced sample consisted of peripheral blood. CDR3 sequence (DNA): TGTGCCAGCAGCCGGGGACTGGCCGATACGCAGTATTTT. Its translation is CASSRGLADTQYF.